This T cell receptor beta chain was recovered during a study of CD8+ T cells in alopecia areata. Study in general: At a dose of 5 to 10 mg twice daily, oral tofacitinib was given to treated patients. Findings and caveats of the study: Lesional tissue from the scalp (especially in alopecia totalis/universalis) showed higher clonality than normal scalp. Many expanded lesional clones persisted in scalp and blood during tofacitinib.

Extracted from the samples, RNA was reverse transcribed into cDNA to serve as the sequencing template. Clones were sequenced by immunoSEQ multiplex PCR, and TCRdb holds only the in-frame ones, with some missing. The top ten clones hold roughly 2.8% of a sample with a few hundred thousand clones, roughly 40% of them seen once. This CDR3 spans 11 amino acids. Trimming stripped 10 bases from V and 4 bases from J, with 11 bases between. The germline V gene encodes CDR1 ENHRY and CDR2 SYGVKD. Regarding treatment: oral pan-JAK inhibitor, 5-10 mg twice daily. The sorting of PBMCs gave CD4+ and CD8+ T cells. With regard to this clone: Antigen: not known.

The chain combines TRBV10-3 with TRBJ2-7; D not resolved. The sequence derives from a human donor with alopecia areata. This specimen was CD4+ T cells sorted from blood, taken at approximately week 37, from a patient treated with tofacitinib. The CDR3 sequence is CATSGAYEQYF. The CDR3 DNA reads TGTGCCACGAGTGGCGCGTACGAGCAGTACTTC.